One and the same sample provided the 17 T cell receptor beta chains below, sequenced in a study of CD4 and CD8 cells across lung adenocarcinoma regions. TCRdb used MiXCR to reprocess the PCR reads, holding one entry per CDR3 protein. This sample has fewer than 20,000 distinct CDR3 sequences; just under 55% occur once, and the top ten carry approximately 32%. The material sequenced was CD8+ T cells from the center of a lung tumor. All receptors derive from a female donor with lung adenocarcinoma. The CD4 and CD8 labels of this study may be unreliable.

The chain employs TRBV7-2 and TRBJ2-6; weak D call: TRBD2 (6 bases). The CDR3 totals 16 residues. CDR1 is SGHTA and CDR2 is FQGNSA in the germline V gene. The V gene lost 5 bases and the J gene lost 2 bases, with 13 bases spanning the gap. In DNA form, the CDR3 reads TGTGCCAGCAGCCCAAGGCGGGGTCCTGGGGCCAACGTCCTGACTTTC. This translates into CASSPRRGPGANVLTF.

This clonotype turned up a few times. V usage is TRBV27 and J usage is TRBJ2-5, with D tentatively TRBD2 (5 bases). The CDR3 length is 14 residues. Deletions cut 3 bases from V and 8 bases from J, with 16 bases between. CDR1 is MNHEY, CDR2 SMNVEV, per germline (reference sequence). This CDR3 is CASSFSRGMLTQYF. DNA for the CDR3: TGTGCCAGCAGTTTTTCCCGGGGTATGCTTACCCAGTACTTC.

There are many counts of this clonotype. The gene calls are TRBV7-9 and TRBJ2-1, with D tentatively TRBD1 or TRBD2 (5 bases each). The J call may be wrong; the DNA end is better matched by TRBJ2-5. The CDR3 has 14 amino acids. The germline V gene has CDR1 SEHNR and CDR2 FQNEAQ (reference sequence). The CDR3 coding sequence is TGTGCCAGCAGCCCGGGGCGTCAGGGAGAGACCCAGTACTTC. Protein sequence: CASSPGRQGETQYF.

Comments on this clonotype: An end of the junction differs from the germline gene, which may be a read error. V gene TRBV4-1 combines with J gene TRBJ2-5; either TRBD1 or TRBD2 may fit D (7 bases each). The CDR3 is 16 amino acids. Germline CDR1 MGHRA, CDR2 YSYEKL. The CDR3 sequence is CASGGDGPRGTDTQYF. Here the CDR3 DNA reads TGCGCCAGCGGGGGGGACGGACCCCGGGGGACAGATACCCAGTATTTC.

The chain links TRBV6-1 to TRBJ2-2, with 8 bases fitting TRBD1. The better agreement between TRBJ2-3 and the DNA end casts doubt on the J call. This CDR3 region has 14 residues. CDR1 MNHNS and CDR2 SASEGT come from the germline V gene. CDR3 coding DNA: TGTGCCAGCAGTGAAGGGACAGGGACCGGTACGCAGTATTTT. Protein sequence: CASSEGTGTGTQYF.

As to this clonotype: One end of the junction is discordant with germline, which a read error may explain. The chain joins TRBV6-1 to TRBJ2-5; tentatively, D is TRBD2 (7 bases). The DNA end favors TRBJ2-3, so the J call may be wrong. From germline, CDR1 is MNHNS and CDR2 SASEGT. The CDR3 has 16 residues. The CDR3 DNA is TGTGCCAGCACGGGCGGAGGGGGGGCAAGCCAAGATACCCAGTATTTT. Protein sequence: CASTGGGGASQDTQYF.

This clonotype has more than one count but fewer than ten. The CDR3 loop is CASSVQGSPLHF. Here the CDR3 DNA reads TGTGCCAGCAGCGTACAGGGCTCACCCCTCCACTTT. V gene TRBV3-1 combines with J gene TRBJ1-6; weak D call: TRBD1 (6 bases). CDR1 and CDR2 (germline): LGHDT, YNNKEL (reference sequence). Trimming pared 5 bases from V and 10 bases from J, leaving 9 bases between. The CDR3 sequence is 12 residues long.

The gene calls are TRBV24-1 and TRBJ2-1; weak D call: TRBD2 (5 bases). The V and J ends lost 6 bases and 4 bases respectively, with 15 bases between them. Germline-derived CDR1 and CDR2 are KGHDR and SFDVKD. The CDR3 has 15 residues. CDR3 coding DNA: TGTGCCACCAGTTTCACCGGGATACAATACAATGAGCAGTTCTTC. Protein sequence: CATSFTGIQYNEQFF.

V and J are TRBV6-1 and TRBJ2-5, with D possibly called TRBD1 or TRBD2 (5 bases each). The CDR3 loop spans 15 amino acids. The ends were cut back, 5 bases at V and 6 bases at J, with 19 bases in the middle. Per the germline V gene, CDR1 is MNHNS and CDR2 is SASEGT. The CDR3 bases are TGTGCCAGCAGTCCCCGGGACCTGGGGAAGCAGACCCAGTACTTC. Translation gives CASSPRDLGKQTQYF.

This clonotype was detected a few times. A much larger clone lies one base from this, so it may be a read error. The chain links TRBV6-1 to TRBJ2-1, with 12 bases lining up with TRBD2. CDR3 length equals 15 residues. Germline CDR1 reads MNHNS; CDR2 reads SASEGT. The ends lost 6 bases at V and 10 bases at J; junction bases unmatched: 10. The CDR3 sequence: CASRLLAGGSYEQFF. The DNA for the CDR3 is TGTGCCAGCAGACTACTAGCGGGGGGTTCCTACGAGCAGTTCTTC.

This clonotype has just a few counts. This CDR3 is CASSQAGGGGGGTDTQYF. CDR3 coding DNA: TGCGCCAGCAGCCAAGCGGGCGGGGGGGGGGGTGGCACAGATACCCAGTACTTC. The V and J genes are TRBV4-1 and TRBJ2-3; TRBD2 aligns across 9 bases. Near its end, the DNA agrees better with TRBJ2-5, so the J call may be wrong. Germline CDR1 MGHRA, CDR2 YSYEKL. The CDR3 length is 18 residues.

Ten or more counts support this clonotype. In DNA form, the CDR3 reads TGTGCCAGCAGACCCCGGACTAGCGGTCAACTCTACAATGAGCAGTTCTTC. It translates to CASRPRTSGQLYNEQFF. The rearrangement uses TRBV6-1 and TRBJ2-1, with 10 bases matching TRBD2. This CDR3 comprises 17 residues. CDR1 and CDR2 (germline): MNHNS, SASEGT. J gave up 3 bases and V 6 bases, and 11 bases lay outside the gene matches.

With respect to this clonotype: The junction departs from the called germline gene at one end, perhaps through a read error. This chain connects TRBV6-1 to TRBJ2-4; 8 nucleotides match TRBD2. CDR1 and CDR2 (germline): MNHNS, SASEGT. This CDR3 spans 16 amino acids. CDR3: CASRNPGGGATNTQYF. The CDR3 DNA sequence: TGTGCGAGCAGGAACCCGGGGGGGGGGGCCACAAACACGCAGTACTTT.

This clonotype was seen a few times. The chain uses TRBV6-1 and TRBJ2-1; the match to TRBD1 covers 11 bases. The junction had 2 bases not matched to a gene; V was cut back by 0 bases and J by 1 base. This CDR3 comprises 17 residues. Germline V gene sequence: CDR1 MNHNS, CDR2 SASEGT. CDR3 coding DNA: TGTGCCAGCAGTGAAGCAGGGACAGGGGGTTCCTACAATGAGCAGTTCTTC. Translating it yields CASSEAGTGGSYNEQFF.

This chain links TRBV6-1 with TRBJ1-4; 8 nucleotides align to TRBD1. The J segment lost 0 bases and the V segment lost 8 bases, leaving 11 bases of the junction unmatched. CDR1 MNHNS and CDR2 SASEGT come from the germline V gene. This CDR3 region has 17 residues. The DNA of the CDR3 is TGTGCCAGCTATCCGGACAGGGACCCTGCAACTAATGAAAAACTGTTTTTT. It is translated as CASYPDRDPATNEKLFF.

The CDR3 spells CASSLPGAPQYF. CDR3 sequence (DNA): TGTGCCAGCAGCCTCCCGGGGGCCCCCCAGTACTTC. The genes are TRBV5-6 and TRBJ2-5; D might be TRBD1 or TRBD2, each matching 6 bases. The CDR3 spans 12 residues. V shed 4 bases and J shed 9 bases, with 13 bases lying between them. CDR1 is SGHDT, CDR2 YYEEEE, per germline.

About this clonotype: One junction end does not reproduce the germline sequence, and a read error may be involved. The chain couples TRBV2 to TRBJ2-1, with 9 nucleotides matching TRBD2. CDR3 size: 11 residues. Germline CDR1 is SNHLY and CDR2 is FYNNEI. CDR3 loop: CASGWKGLADF. DNA for the CDR3: TGTGCCAGCGGGTGGAAGGGACTAGCCGACTTC.